This paragraph covers one T cell receptor (beta chain) sequence. Per the authors' pipeline: Nucleated cell number was recorded as an estimate derived from reference gene primer amplification. Profiling relied on immunoSEQ multiplex PCR, and the TCRdb table lists in-frame clones only, not all of them. V and J calls and clone size are copied from that table; D and trimming were computed from the DNA. Among some 200,000 clones listed, about 78% were seen once. These data come from a study of blood T cell repertoires in COVID-19. The study assigned cohorts using participant-reported clinical history. The CDR3 has 17 amino acids. From germline, CDR1 is KGHSH and CDR2 LQKENI. The V gene lost 0 bases and the J gene lost 0 bases, with 12 bases spanning the gap.

V is TRBV18 and J is TRBJ2-1, with TRBD2 as a possible D gene (5 bases). The source of this sequence is a woman between 50 and 59 years old who had recovered from COVID-19. Sequenced material: PBMCs or T cells enriched from blood (not recorded which). The CDR3 DNA reads as TGTGCCAGCTCACCACCGGTTGGAACTAGCTCCTACAATGAGCAGTTCTTC. Encoded protein: CASSPPVGTSSYNEQFF.